The TCR beta chain under discussion was sequenced for a study of blood T cells in healthy people across ages (dated by TCRdb to between 2014 and 2017). With regard to the full study: In model experiments, template switching captured roughly one uniquely barcoded TCR beta cDNA molecule for every two T cells. Age-related changes in TCR beta repertoire diversity were measured in the study by deep sequencing normalized with unique cDNA molecular identifiers. To avoid experimental bias, donors of different ages were spread randomly across the sequencing lanes. Two additional independent replicas of 1 million unique cDNA reads from the same blood draw were analyzed for two donors (one aged 18 to 30 and one aged 80 or older). The donors were divided into four age groups: young (average approximately 17 years), middle-aged (roughly 40), aged (roughly 60) and long-lived (82).

Donors were 39 systemically healthy Caucasian individuals from Russia aged roughly 6 to 90 years. Ten milliliters of peripheral blood were collected from each donor into EDTA-treated Vacutainer tubes. Ficoll-Paque density-gradient centrifugation was used to isolate PBMCs, with at least 7 million per sample. Total RNA, at least 6 micrograms per sample, was extracted from PBMCs with Trizol reagent. The percentages of naive CD45RAhigh/CD27high T cells were determined by flow cytometry on a PBMC aliquot from every donor. Inclusive of the bounding cysteine and phenylalanine, the CDR3 is 15 residues long. The sequence is cut down to CDR3 DNA, 45 bases in frame from base 1. Trimming takes 3 bases off V and 5 bases off J; junction bases not matched to a gene: 8. The germline V gene supplies CDR1 ENHRY and CDR2 SYGVKD. Summary of the overall study and its limitations: There was a strong correlation between observed TCR beta diversity and the percentage of naive T cells measured by flow cytometry. Conclusive comparison of naive and antigen-experienced compartments was prevented by the profiling of bulk unsorted PBMCs. The CMV infection status of donors was not known, potentially confounding age-related changes in expanded clonotypes. Estimates of total diversity from one million sequenced T cells were regarded as lower bounds and underestimates. Compared with the aged group, more naive CD4+ T cells, fewer expanded clones and increased TCR diversity were shown by the long-lived group, suggesting age selection. As age increased, observed TCR beta diversity per million T cells dropped in a roughly linear way, and a significant reduction was already evident by age 40.

With respect to this clonotype: Which antigen it targets is not known. No much larger clone exists at a distance of one base, and base qualities are not known.

The library was prepared using 5' RACE. A second PCR of about 6 to 11 cycles was performed with a sample-barcoded 5' primer and a J-beta primer mix. Each TCR beta cDNA molecule received a unique molecular identifier from a template-switch 5' adaptor carrying 12 random nucleotides. Each sample yielded at least 3 million CDR3-containing paired-end reads. All of the RNA was converted into first-strand cDNA using the Mint cDNA synthesis kit, with a TRBC-specific oligonucleotide serving as the primer. Following uracil-DNA glycosylase treatment, a first 18-cycle PCR with universal primers M1SS and BC2_uni_R was performed on all cDNA. Per the original workflow: Normalization of each sample was performed by random selection of 1 million high-quality reads, each carrying a distinct molecular identifier. Reads sharing molecular identifiers were discarded rather than binned into consensus sequences. MiTCR, with a Q25 quality threshold and the strictest error-elimination algorithm, was used for CDR3 identification, clonotype clustering and error correction. A nonparametric unseen species model using Euler transformation provided a lower-bound estimate of total TCR beta diversity. Clones were called with MiXCR by TCRdb after fastp trimmed the public reads at Q25, and only in-frame beta chains were retained. Under each unique CDR3 protein, matching rows form one entry showing the most common genes and DNA. TCRdb, not the original authors, processed these V and J calls. The sample table contains roughly 1.9 million distinct CDR3 sequences; only one count was recorded for about two fifths of them. The ten top clones hold roughly 23% of the sample.

The receptor was derived from a human donor in good health. The sequence joins TRBV10-3 to TRBJ2-7; a stretch of 9 junction bases matches TRBD1. The sample was blood. The DNA is as follows: TGTGCCATCAGTGAACCGGGACAGGGTATCCACGAGCAGTACTTC. Translated, this gives CAISEPGQGIHEQYF.